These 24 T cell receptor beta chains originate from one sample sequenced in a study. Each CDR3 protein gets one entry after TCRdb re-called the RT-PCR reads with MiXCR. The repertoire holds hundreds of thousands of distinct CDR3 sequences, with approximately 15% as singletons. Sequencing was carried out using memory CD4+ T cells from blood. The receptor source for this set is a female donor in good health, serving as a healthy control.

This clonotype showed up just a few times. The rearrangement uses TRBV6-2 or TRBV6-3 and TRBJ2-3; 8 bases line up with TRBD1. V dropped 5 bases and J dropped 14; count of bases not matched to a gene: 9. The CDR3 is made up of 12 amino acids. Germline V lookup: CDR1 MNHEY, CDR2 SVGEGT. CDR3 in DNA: TGTGCCAGCAGTACAAGGACAGGGAAGGGGTATTTT. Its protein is CASSTRTGKGYF.

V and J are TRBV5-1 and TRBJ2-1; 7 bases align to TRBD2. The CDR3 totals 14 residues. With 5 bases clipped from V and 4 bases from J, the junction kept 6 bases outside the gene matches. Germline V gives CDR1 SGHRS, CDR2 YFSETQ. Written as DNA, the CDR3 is TGCGCCAGCAGATTCGGGACTACTTACAATGAGCAGTTCTTC. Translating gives CASRFGTTYNEQFF.

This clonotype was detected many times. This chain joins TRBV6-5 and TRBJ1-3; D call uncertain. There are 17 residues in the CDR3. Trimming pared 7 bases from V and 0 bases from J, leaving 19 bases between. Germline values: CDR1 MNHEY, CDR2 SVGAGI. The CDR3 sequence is CASTRSLDRVSGNTIYF. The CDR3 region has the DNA TGTGCCAGCACCCGCTCCTTGGACCGAGTCTCTGGAAACACCATATATTTT.

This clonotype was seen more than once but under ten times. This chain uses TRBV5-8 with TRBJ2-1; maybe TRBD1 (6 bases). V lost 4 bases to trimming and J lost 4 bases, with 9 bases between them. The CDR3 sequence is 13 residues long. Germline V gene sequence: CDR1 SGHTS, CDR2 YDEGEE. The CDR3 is CASSTQGYNEQFF. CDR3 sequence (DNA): TGTGCCAGCAGCACCCAGGGGTACAATGAGCAGTTCTTC. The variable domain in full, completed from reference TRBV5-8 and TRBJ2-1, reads EAGVTQSPTHLIKTRGQQATLRCSPISGHTSVYWYQQALGLGLQFLLWYDEGEERNRGNFPPRFSGRQFPNYSSELNVNALELEDSALYLCASSTQGYNEQFFGPGTRLTVL.

CDR3 sequence reads: CASRPRDSYEKLFF. The CDR3 region has the DNA TGTGCCAGCAGACCCCGGGACAGCTATGAAAAACTGTTTTTT. The chain combines TRBV7-2 with TRBJ1-4, with 7 bases aligning to TRBD1. CDR1 and CDR2 (germline): SGHTA, FQGNSA. V trimming: 6 bases; J trimming: 6 bases; junction bases outside the gene matches: 7. The CDR3 loop spans 14 amino acids.

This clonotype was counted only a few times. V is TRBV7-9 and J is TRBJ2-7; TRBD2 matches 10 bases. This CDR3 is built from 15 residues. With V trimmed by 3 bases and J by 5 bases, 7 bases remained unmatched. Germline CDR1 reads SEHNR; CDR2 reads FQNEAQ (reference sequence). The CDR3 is CASSLGLAGAHEQYF. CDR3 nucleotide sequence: TGTGCCAGCAGCTTGGGGCTAGCGGGAGCCCACGAGCAGTACTTC.

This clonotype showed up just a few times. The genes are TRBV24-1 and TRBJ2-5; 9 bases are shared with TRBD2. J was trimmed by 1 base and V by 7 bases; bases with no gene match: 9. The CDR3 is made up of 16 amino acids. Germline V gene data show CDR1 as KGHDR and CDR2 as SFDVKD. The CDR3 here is CATSRSSGAAQETQYF. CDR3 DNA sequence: TGTGCCACCAGCCGTTCTAGCGGGGCAGCCCAAGAGACCCAGTACTTC.

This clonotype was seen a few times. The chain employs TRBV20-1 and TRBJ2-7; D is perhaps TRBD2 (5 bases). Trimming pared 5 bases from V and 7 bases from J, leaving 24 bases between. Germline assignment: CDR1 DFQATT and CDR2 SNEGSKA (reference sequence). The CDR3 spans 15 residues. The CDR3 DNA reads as TGCAGTGCTTCTCTAACCGGGAAAGGACCTTCGGAGCAGTACTTC. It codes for CSASLTGKGPSEQYF.

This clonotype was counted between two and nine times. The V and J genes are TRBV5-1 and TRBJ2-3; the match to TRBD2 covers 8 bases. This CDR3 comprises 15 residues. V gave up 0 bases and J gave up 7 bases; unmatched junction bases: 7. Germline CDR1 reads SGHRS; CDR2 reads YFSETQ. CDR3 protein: CASSLVASGLNTQYF. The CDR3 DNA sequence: TGCGCCAGCAGCTTGGTGGCTAGCGGGTTAAATACGCAGTATTTT.

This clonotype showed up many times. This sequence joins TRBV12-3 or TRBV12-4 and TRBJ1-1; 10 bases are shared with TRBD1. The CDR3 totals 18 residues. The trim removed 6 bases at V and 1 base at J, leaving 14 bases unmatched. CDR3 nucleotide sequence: TGTGCCAGCAGCCGAGTTGACAGGGGGCGAAGGTCGAACACTGAAGCTTTCTTT. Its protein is CASSRVDRGRRSNTEAFF.

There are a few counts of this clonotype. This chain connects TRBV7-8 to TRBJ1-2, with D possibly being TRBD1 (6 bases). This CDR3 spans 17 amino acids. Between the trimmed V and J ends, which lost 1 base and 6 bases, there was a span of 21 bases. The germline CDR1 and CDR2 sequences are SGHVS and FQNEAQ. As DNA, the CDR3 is TGTGCCAGCAGCTTAGATGTGCGGAAAGGGGGTGTCGATGGCTACACCTTC. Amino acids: CASSLDVRKGGVDGYTF.

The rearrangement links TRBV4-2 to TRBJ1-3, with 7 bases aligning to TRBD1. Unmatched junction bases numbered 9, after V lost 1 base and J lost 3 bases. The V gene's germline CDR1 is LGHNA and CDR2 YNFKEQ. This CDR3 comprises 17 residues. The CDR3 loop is CASSQALGTDCGNTIYF. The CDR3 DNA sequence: TGTGCCAGCAGCCAAGCCCTCGGGACAGACTGTGGAAACACCATATATTTT.

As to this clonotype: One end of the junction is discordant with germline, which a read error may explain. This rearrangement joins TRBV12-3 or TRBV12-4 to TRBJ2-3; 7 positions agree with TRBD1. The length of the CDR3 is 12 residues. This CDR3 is CASSLTGEWMDF. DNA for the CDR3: TGTGCCAGCAGCCTTACAGGGGAGTGGATGGATTTT.

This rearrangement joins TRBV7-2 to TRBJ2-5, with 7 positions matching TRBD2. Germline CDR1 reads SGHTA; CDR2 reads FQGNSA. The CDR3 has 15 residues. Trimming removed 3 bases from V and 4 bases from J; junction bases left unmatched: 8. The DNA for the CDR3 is TGTGCCAGCAGCTTTCATTCGGGGGGAGCAGAGACCCAGTACTTC. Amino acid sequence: CASSFHSGGAETQYF.

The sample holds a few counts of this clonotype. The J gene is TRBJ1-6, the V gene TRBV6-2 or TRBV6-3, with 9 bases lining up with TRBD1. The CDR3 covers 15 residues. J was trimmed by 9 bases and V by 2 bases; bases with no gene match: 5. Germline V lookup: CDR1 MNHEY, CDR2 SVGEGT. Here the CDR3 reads CASSYTGGLRSPLHF. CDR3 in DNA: TGTGCCAGCAGTTACACAGGGGGCCTTCGTTCACCCCTCCACTTT.

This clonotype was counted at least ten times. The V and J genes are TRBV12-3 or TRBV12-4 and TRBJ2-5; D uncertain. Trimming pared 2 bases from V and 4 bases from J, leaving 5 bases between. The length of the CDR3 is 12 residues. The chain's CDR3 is CASSLMGETQYF. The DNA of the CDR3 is TGTGCCAGCAGTTTAATGGGAGAGACCCAGTACTTC.

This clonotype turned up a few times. The CDR3 loop reads CAISESGAGIAKNIQYF. The DNA for the CDR3 is TGTGCCATCAGTGAGTCGGGGGCAGGGATAGCCAAAAACATTCAGTACTTC. This sequence joins TRBV10-3 and TRBJ2-4, with a weak D call TRBD1 (6 bases). The CDR3 is 17 residues long. Germline V gene lookup returns CDR1 ENHRY and CDR2 SYGVKD. Trimming took 0 bases from V and 0 from J, leaving 12 bases between them.

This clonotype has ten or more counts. The CDR3 DNA reads as TGTGCCAGCAGCTTGTCCACAGGGACCTACGTAGGGGCGTACTTC. Its protein product is CASSLSTGTYVGAYF. The chain combines TRBV5-5 with TRBJ2-7; TRBD1 might be the D (6 bases). Trimming stripped 1 base from V and 12 bases from J, with 23 bases between. CDR1 and CDR2 (germline): SGHKS, YYEKEE (reference sequence). The CDR3 runs to 15 residues. Supplemented by reference TRBV5-5 and TRBJ2-7, the full variable domain reads DAGVTQSPTHLIKTRGQQVTLRCSPISGHKSVSWYQQVLGQGPQFIFQYYEKEERGRGNFPDRFSARQFPNYSSELNVNALLLGDSALYLCASSLSTGTYVGAYFGPGTRLTVT.

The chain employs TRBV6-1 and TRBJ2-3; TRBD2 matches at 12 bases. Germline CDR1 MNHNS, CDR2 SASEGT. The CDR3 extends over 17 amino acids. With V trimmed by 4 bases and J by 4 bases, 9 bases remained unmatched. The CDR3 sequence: CASSVQLAGGRADTQYF. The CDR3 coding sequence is TGTGCCAGCAGTGTCCAACTAGCGGGAGGTAGGGCAGATACGCAGTATTTT.

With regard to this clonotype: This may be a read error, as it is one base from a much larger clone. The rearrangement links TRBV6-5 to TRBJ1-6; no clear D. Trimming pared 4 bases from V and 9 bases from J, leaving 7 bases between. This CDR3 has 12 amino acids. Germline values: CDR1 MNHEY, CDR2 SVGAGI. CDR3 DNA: TGTGCCAGCAGTTGCTCGACTTCACCCCTCCACTTT. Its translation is CASSCSTSPLHF.

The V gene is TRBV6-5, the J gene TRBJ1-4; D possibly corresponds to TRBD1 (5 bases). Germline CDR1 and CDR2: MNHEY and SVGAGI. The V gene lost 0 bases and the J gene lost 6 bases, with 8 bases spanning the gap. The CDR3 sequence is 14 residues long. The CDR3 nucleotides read TGTGCCAGCAGTTACTCGAGCAGGGATGAAAAACTGTTTTTT. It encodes CASSYSSRDEKLFF.

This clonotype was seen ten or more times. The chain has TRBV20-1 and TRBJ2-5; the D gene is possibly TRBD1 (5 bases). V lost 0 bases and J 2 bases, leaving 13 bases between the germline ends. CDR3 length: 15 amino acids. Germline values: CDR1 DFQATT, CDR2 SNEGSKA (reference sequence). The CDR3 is CSARDVTAPQETQYF. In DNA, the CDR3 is TGCAGTGCTAGAGATGTGACAGCACCTCAAGAGACCCAGTACTTC.

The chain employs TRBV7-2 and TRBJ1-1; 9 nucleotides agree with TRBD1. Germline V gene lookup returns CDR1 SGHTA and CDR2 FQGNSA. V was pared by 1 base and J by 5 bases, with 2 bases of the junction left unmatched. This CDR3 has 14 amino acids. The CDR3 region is CASSLDGQGTEAFF. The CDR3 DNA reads TGTGCCAGCAGCTTAGACGGACAGGGGACTGAAGCTTTCTTT. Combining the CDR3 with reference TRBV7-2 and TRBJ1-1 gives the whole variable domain GAGVSQSPSNKVTEKGKDVELRCDPISGHTALYWYRQSLGQGLEFLIYFQGNSAPDKSGLPSDRFSAERTGGSVSTLTIQRTQQEDSAVYLCASSLDGQGTEAFFGQGTRLTVV.

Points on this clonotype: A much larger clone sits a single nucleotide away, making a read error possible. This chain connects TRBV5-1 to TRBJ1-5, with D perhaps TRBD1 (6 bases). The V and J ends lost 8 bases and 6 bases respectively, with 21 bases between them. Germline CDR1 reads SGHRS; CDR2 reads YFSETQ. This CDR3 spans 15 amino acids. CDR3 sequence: CARSAGIGGGQPQHF. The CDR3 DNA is TGCGCCAGAAGCGCGGGGATCGGGGGCGGTCAGCCCCAGCATTTT. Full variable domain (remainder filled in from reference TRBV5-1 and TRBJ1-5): KAGVTQTPRYLIKTRGQQVTLSCSPISGHRSVSWYQQTPGQGLQFLFEYFSETQRNKGNFPGRFSGRQFSNSRSEMNVSTLELGDSALYLCARSAGIGGGQPQHFGDGTRLSIL.